This is a list of T cell receptor beta chains from one sample in a study of cytomegalovirus exposure and HLA in healthy donors. Method: immunoSEQ multiplex PCR; TCRdb's copy keeps in-frame clones and lacks some. The profile shows roughly 130,000 clones, about four fifths of them singletons. The specimen sequenced was PBMCs. Receptors were obtained from a man younger than 35 in good health and CMV-seronegative. The CDR3 runs from the conserved cysteine through the conserved F or W. The D gene is left open where the match is weak. Clone size is shown for a subset of rows, as once, few, many or a class of expanded clone.

>TRBV9|TRBJ1-4|13|few|.
CASSAGSGEKLFF
TGTGCCAGCAGCGCGGGATCTGGTGAAAAACTGTTTTTT
>TRBV27|TRBJ2-1|11|.|.
CASSFRDEQFF
TGTGCCAGCAGTTTTCGGGATGAGCAGTTCTTC
>TRBV30|TRBJ1-2|11|.|.
CAWSVGLRYTF
TGTGCCTGGAGTGTCGGACTGCGCTACACCTTC
>TRBV25-1|TRBJ2-1|13|.|.
CASSRSGEDEQFF
TGTGCCAGCAGTCGTAGTGGGGAGGATGAGCAGTTCTTC
>TRBV29-1|TRBJ1-1|14|.|.
CSVDYRVSGTEAFF
TGCAGCGTTGATTACCGGGTTTCGGGCACTGAAGCTTTCTTT
>TRBV30|TRBJ2-1|15|.|TRBD2
CAWSKTSGGSLEQFF
TGTGCCTGGAGTAAGACTAGCGGGGGGTCCCTGGAGCAGTTCTTC
>TRBV28|TRBJ2-7|14|.|TRBD1
CASSTGVGAYEQYF
TGTGCCAGCAGTACAGGGGTCGGTGCCTACGAGCAGTACTTC
>TRBV30|TRBJ1-3|11|.|.
CAWMARGTIYF
TGTGCCTGGATGGCCCGTGGCACCATATATTTT
>TRBV19|TRBJ1-5|14|.|.
CASSMMWGGQPQHF
TGTGCCAGTAGTATGATGTGGGGAGGTCAGCCCCAGCATTTT
>TRBV19|TRBJ2-7|14|.|.
CASSSQQGVHEQYF
TGTGCCAGTTCCTCTCAACAGGGTGTCCACGAGCAGTACTTC
>TRBV19|TRBJ1-2|15|.|TRBD1
CASRRGKGGAGGYTF
TGTGCCAGTAGAAGGGGAAAAGGGGGCGCCGGAGGCTACACCTTC
>TRBV6-1|TRBJ1-4|14|.|.
CASSTVTTNEKLFF
TGTGCCAGCAGTACGGTTACAACTAATGAAAAACTGTTTTTT
>TRBV7-9|TRBJ1-2|15|.|.
CASSLKGGDNYGYTF
TGTGCCAGCAGCTTAAAAGGGGGAGATAACTATGGCTACACCTTC
>TRBV11-2|TRBJ2-5|15|.|.
CASSLSAGGQETQYF
TGTGCCAGCAGCTTATCGGCAGGGGGGCAAGAGACCCAGTACTTC
>TRBV9|TRBJ1-1|13|.|.
CASSVGRGGVAFF
TGTGCCAGCAGCGTAGGGAGGGGAGGGGTAGCTTTCTTT
>TRBV7-3|TRBJ1-3|13|.|.
CASSLGARDTIYF
TGTGCCAGCAGCTTAGGGGCCCGGGACACCATATATTTT
>TRBV6-5|TRBJ1-4|15|many|.
CASRQGLATNEKLFF
TGTGCCAGCAGACAGGGTCTTGCAACTAATGAAAAACTGTTTTTT
>TRBV5-1|TRBJ2-5|17|.|.
CASEGDRGDAYQETQYF
TGCGCCAGCGAGGGGGACCGGGGGGATGCGTACCAAGAGACCCAGTACTTC
>TRBV9|TRBJ2-3|15|.|.
CASSVQGKGPDTQYF
TGTGCCAGCAGCGTACAGGGAAAAGGCCCAGATACGCAGTATTTT
>TRBV4-3|TRBJ1-2|14|.|TRBD1
CASSQVAQGARYTF
TGCGCCAGCAGCCAAGTTGCCCAGGGGGCCCGCTACACCTTC
>TRBV10-1|TRBJ2-2|16|.|TRBD2
CASSEIAGLNTGELFF
TGCGCCAGCAGTGAGATAGCGGGGCTGAACACCGGGGAGCTGTTTTTT
>TRBV11-3|TRBJ2-1|17|once|.
CASSFEQTDSSYNEQFF
TGTGCCAGCAGCTTCGAACAGACAGACAGCTCCTACAATGAGCAGTTCTTC
>TRBV19|TRBJ1-2|13|.|TRBD1
CASSTGGSYGYTF
TGTGCCAGTAGTACAGGGGGTTCTTATGGCTACACCTTC
>TRBV9|TRBJ1-2|16|.|TRBD1
CASSGVSGGVGYGYTF
TGTGCCAGCAGCGGAGTCTCAGGGGGCGTCGGTTATGGCTACACCTTC
>TRBV19|TRBJ1-2|15|.|.
CASSIGQSPNYGYTF
TGTGCCAGTAGTATAGGACAATCACCTAACTATGGCTACACCTTC
>TRBV10-1|TRBJ1-1|14|.|.
CASSEDRLNTEAFF
TGCGCCAGCAGTGAAGACAGATTGAACACTGAAGCTTTCTTT
>TRBV6-1|TRBJ1-1|14|.|.
CASSETGRSTEAFF
TGTGCCAGCAGTGAAACAGGACGGAGCACTGAAGCTTTCTTT
>TRBV4-1|TRBJ1-4|16|.|.
CASSQEPGAVNEKLFF
TGCGCCAGCAGCCAGGAACCAGGGGCGGTTAATGAAAAACTGTTTTTT
>TRBV28|TRBJ1-1|15|.|.
CASILKAGRYTEAFF
TGTGCCAGCATCTTAAAGGCAGGGAGGTACACTGAAGCTTTCTTT
>TRBV2|TRBJ1-1|14|.|.
CASSDSGQAMEAFF
TGTGCCAGCAGTGATTCTGGTCAGGCCATGGAAGCTTTCTTT